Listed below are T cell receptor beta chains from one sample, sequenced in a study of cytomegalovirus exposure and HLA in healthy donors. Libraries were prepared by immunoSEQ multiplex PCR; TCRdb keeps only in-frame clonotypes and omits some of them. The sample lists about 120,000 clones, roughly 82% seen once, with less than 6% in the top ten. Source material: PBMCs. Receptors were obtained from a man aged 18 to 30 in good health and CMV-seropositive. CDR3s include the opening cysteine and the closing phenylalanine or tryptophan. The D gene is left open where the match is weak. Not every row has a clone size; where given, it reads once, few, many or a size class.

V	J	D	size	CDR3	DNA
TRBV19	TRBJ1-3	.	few	CASSLGGSGNTIYF	TGTGCCAGTAGCCTCGGGGGCTCTGGAAACACCATATATTTT
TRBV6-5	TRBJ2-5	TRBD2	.	CATLTSGGETQYF	TGTGCCACCCTAACTAGCGGGGGAGAGACCCAGTACTTC
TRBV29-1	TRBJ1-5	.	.	CSVLSGYSNQPQHF	TGCAGCGTCCTTTCGGGGTATAGCAATCAGCCCCAGCATTTT
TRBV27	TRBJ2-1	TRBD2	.	CASSLRGDRELRGRYFNEQFF	TGTGCCAGCAGTTTAAGGGGTGATAGGGAGCTACGCGGGAGATATTTCAATGAGCAGTTCTTC
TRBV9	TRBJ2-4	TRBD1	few	CASSRGDRVNIQYF	TGTGCCAGCAGCAGAGGGGACAGGGTAAACATTCAGTACTTC
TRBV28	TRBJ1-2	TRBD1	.	CASSPTGGIYGYTF	TGTGCCAGCAGCCCTACAGGGGGAATCTATGGCTACACCTTC
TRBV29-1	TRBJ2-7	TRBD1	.	CSVAWTGGYEQYF	TGCAGCGTTGCTTGGACAGGGGGCTACGAGCAGTACTTC
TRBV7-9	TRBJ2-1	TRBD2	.	CASSALVAGSYNEQFF	TGTGCCAGCAGCGCCCTTGTAGCGGGATCCTACAATGAGCAGTTCTTC
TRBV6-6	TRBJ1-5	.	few	CASSLGHPQHF	TGTGCCAGCAGTCTGGGGCATCCCCAGCATTTT
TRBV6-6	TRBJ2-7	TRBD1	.	CASSLDRALSYEQYF	TGTGCCAGCAGTCTGGACAGGGCCTTATCCTACGAGCAGTACTTC
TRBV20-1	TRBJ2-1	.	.	CSASDEQFF	TGCAGTGCTAGCGATGAGCAGTTCTTC
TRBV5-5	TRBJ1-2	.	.	CASSSNSGGYGYTF	TGTGCCAGCAGCTCGAACTCGGGGGGCTATGGCTACACCTTC
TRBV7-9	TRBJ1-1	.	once	CASSLGAGWTEAFF	TGTGCCAGCAGCTTAGGGGCGGGGTGGACTGAAGCTTTCTTT
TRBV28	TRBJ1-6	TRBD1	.	CASSDRVGNSPLHF	TGTGCCAGCAGTGACAGGGTGGGCAATTCACCCCTCCACTTT
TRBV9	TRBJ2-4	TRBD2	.	CASSVGTSSNIQYF	TGTGCCAGCAGCGTAGGGACTAGTTCAAACATTCAGTACTTC
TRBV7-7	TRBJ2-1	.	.	CASSPFESSYNEQFF	TGTGCTAGCAGCCCCTTTGAGAGCTCCTACAATGAGCAGTTCTTC
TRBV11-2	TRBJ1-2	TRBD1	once	CAGTQTGGVGYTF	TGTGCCGGCACCCAGACAGGGGGCGTTGGCTACACCTTC
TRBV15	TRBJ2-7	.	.	CATSRDRGYEQYF	TGTGCCACCAGCAGAGATCGGGGCTACGAGCAGTACTTC